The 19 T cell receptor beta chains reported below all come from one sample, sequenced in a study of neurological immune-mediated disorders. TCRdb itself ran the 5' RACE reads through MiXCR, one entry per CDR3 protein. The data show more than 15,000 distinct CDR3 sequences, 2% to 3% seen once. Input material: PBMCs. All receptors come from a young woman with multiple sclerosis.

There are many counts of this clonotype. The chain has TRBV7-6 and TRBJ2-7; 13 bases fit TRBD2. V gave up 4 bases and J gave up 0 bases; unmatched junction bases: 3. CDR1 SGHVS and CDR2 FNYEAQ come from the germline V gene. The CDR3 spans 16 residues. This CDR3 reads CASSSRTSGGSYEQYF. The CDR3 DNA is TGTGCCAGCAGCTCCAGGACTAGCGGGGGCTCCTACGAGCAGTACTTC.

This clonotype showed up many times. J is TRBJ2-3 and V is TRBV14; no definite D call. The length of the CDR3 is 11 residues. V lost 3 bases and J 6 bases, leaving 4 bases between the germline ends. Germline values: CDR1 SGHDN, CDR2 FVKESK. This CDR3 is CASSHTDTQYF. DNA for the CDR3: TGTGCCAGCAGCCATACCGATACGCAGTATTTT.

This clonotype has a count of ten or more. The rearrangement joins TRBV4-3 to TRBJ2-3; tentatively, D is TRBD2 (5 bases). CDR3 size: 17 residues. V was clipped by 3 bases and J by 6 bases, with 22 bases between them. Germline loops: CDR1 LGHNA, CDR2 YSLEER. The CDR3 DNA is TGCGCCAGCAGCCACCTAAGGGCCACGCTACGAGGGGATACGCAGTATTTT. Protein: CASSHLRATLRGDTQYF.

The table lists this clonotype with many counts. CDR3 nucleotides: TGTGCCAGCAGCTCCGGGACTAGCGGATACAATGAGCAGTTCTTC. As protein: CASSSGTSGYNEQFF. The chain joins TRBV5-8 to TRBJ2-1; TRBD2 matches 11 bases. The CDR3 is 15 residues long. Germline trimming cut 3 bases from V and 4 bases from J; bases unmatched to any gene: 3. The germline V gene has CDR1 SGHTS and CDR2 YDEGEE.

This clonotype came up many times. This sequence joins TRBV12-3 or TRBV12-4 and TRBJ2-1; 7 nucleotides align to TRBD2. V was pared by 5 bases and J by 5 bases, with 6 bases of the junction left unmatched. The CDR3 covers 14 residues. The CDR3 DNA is TGTGCCAGCAGTAAGCGGGAAAGGAACAATGAGCAGTTCTTC. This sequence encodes CASSKRERNNEQFF.

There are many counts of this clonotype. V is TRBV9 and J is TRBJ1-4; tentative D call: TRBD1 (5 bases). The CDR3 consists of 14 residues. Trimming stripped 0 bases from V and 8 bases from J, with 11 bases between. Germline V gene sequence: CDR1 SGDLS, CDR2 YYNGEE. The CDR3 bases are TGTGCCAGCAGCGTAGGGACAACACTAGAAAAACTGTTTTTT. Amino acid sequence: CASSVGTTLEKLFF.

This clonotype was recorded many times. CDR3 loop: CASSLDRNQPQHF. In DNA, the CDR3 is TGTGCCAGCAGCCTGGACAGAAATCAGCCCCAGCATTTT. The chain is built from TRBV12-3 or TRBV12-4 and TRBJ1-5, with TRBD1 as a possible D gene (6 bases). Trimming stripped 6 bases from V and 4 bases from J, with 10 bases between. This CDR3 is built from 13 residues.

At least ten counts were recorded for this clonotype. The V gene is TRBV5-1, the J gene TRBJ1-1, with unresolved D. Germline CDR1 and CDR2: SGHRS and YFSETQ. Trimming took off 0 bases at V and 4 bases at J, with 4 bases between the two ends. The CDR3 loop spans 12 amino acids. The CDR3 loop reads CASSLDGTEAFF. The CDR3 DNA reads TGCGCCAGCAGCTTGGATGGCACTGAAGCTTTCTTT.

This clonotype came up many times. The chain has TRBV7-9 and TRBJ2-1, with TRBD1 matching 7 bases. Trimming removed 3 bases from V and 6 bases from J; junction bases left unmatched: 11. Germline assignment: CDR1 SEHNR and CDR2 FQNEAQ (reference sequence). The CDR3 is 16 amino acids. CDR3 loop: CASSFILTGVINEQFF. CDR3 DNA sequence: TGTGCCAGCAGCTTTATTCTTACAGGGGTTATCAATGAGCAGTTCTTC.

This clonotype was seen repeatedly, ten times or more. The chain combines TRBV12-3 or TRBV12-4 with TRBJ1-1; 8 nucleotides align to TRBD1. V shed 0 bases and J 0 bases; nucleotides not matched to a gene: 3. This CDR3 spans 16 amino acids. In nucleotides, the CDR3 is TGTGCCAGCAGTTTAGCGGGGGGACAGGTGAACACTGAAGCTTTCTTT. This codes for CASSLAGGQVNTEAFF.

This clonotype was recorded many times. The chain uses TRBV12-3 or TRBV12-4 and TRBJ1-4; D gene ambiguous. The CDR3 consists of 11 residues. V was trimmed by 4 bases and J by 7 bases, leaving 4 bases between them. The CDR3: CASSWGEKLFF. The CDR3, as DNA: TGTGCCAGCAGTTGGGGTGAAAAACTGTTTTTT.

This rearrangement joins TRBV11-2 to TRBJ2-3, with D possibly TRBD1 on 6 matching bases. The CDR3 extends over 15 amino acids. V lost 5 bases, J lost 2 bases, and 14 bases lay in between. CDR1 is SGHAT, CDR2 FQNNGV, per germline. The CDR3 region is CASSHSGGPTDTQYF. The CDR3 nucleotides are TGTGCCAGCAGCCATTCTGGGGGCCCCACAGATACGCAGTATTTT.

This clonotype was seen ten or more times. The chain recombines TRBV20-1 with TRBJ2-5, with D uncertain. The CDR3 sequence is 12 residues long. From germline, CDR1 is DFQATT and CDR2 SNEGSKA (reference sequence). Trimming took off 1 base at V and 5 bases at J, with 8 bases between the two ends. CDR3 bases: TGCAGTGCTAGAGGTAGTTCGGAGACCCAGTACTTC. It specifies CSARGSSETQYF.

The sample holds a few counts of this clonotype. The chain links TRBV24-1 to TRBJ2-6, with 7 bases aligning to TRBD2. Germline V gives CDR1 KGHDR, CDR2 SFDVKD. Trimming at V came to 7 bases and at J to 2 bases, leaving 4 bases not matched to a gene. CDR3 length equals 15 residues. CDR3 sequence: CATSLGGAGANVLTF. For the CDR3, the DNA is TGTGCCACCAGCCTGGGAGGGGCTGGGGCCAACGTCCTGACTTTC.

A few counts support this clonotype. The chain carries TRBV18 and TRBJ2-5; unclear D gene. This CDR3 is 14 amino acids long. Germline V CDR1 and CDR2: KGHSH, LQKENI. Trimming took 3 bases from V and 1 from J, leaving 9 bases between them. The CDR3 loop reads CASSPRTGQETQYF. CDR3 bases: TGTGCCAGCTCACCCCGAACGGGCCAAGAGACCCAGTACTTC.

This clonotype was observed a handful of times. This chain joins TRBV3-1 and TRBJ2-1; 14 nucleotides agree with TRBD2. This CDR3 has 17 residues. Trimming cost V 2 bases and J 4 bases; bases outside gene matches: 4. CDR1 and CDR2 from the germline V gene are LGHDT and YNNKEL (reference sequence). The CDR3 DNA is TGTGCCAGCAGCCAAACAGGGACTAGCGGGAGTTACAATGAGCAGTTCTTC. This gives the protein CASSQTGTSGSYNEQFF.

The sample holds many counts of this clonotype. The CDR3 sequence: CSAFPSPSGRSPGTDTQYF. In nucleotides, the CDR3 is TGCAGTGCTTTTCCCTCTCCTAGCGGGAGGTCTCCCGGGACAGATACGCAGTATTTT. J is TRBJ2-3 and V is TRBV20-1; TRBD2 aligns across 11 bases. The CDR3 is 19 residues long. Trimming removed 5 bases from V and 3 bases from J; junction bases left unmatched: 19. Germline-derived CDR1 and CDR2 are DFQATT and SNEGSKA (reference sequence).

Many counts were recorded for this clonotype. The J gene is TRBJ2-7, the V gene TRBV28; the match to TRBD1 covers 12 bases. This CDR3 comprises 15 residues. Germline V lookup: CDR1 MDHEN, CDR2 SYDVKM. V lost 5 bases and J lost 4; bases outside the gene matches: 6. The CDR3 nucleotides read TGTGCCAGCAGTCCGCGGGACAGGGGGCTTTACGAGCAGTACTTC. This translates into CASSPRDRGLYEQYF.

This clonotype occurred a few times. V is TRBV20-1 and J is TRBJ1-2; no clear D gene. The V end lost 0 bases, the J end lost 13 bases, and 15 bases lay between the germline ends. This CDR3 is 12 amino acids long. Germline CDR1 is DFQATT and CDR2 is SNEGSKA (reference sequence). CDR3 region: CSARDLGGLCTF. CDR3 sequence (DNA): TGCAGTGCTAGAGATCTCGGTGGACTCTGCACCTTC.